Presented here are 9 T cell receptor beta chains from one specimen sequenced in a study of cytomegalovirus exposure and HLA in healthy donors. It was with 60 Vbeta and 13 Jbeta primers that the PCR ran. TCRdb's copy holds only in-frame clones and misses some; the assay was immunoSEQ multiplex PCR. The table includes approximately 160,000 clones, 60% to 85% detected once. Specimen: PBMCs. These receptors were obtained from a female donor in good health and CMV-seronegative.

This chain links TRBV27 with TRBJ2-4, with TRBD1 matching 11 bases. CDR1 and CDR2 (germline): MNHEY, SMNVEV (reference sequence). After removal of 3 bases from V and 5 bases from J, the junction contained 3 bases not matched to a gene. The CDR3 is 15 amino acids. CDR3 residues: CASSFGQGAQNIQYF. The CDR3 DNA reads TGTGCCAGCAGTTTCGGACAGGGGGCCCAAAACATTCAGTACTTC.

The J gene is TRBJ2-7, the V gene TRBV7-2, with D possibly matching TRBD2 (5 bases). The V end lost 1 base, the J end lost 0 bases, and 19 bases lay between the germline ends. This CDR3 has 18 amino acids. The V gene's germline CDR1 is SGHTA and CDR2 FQGNSA. CDR3 in DNA: TGTGCCAGCAGCTTAGAAGGTGGCGCGGGTGGGAGCTCCTACGAGCAGTACTTC. Protein sequence: CASSLEGGAGGSSYEQYF.

This clone came up a few times. The V and J genes are TRBV27 and TRBJ2-7; 8 bases fit TRBD1. Germline CDR1 MNHEY, CDR2 SMNVEV (reference sequence). The CDR3 extends over 15 amino acids. Unmatched junction bases numbered 9, after V lost 3 bases and J lost 5 bases. CDR3 residues: CASSLRAGGGHEQYF. DNA for the CDR3: TGTGCCAGCAGTTTGAGGGCAGGGGGCGGCCACGAGCAGTACTTC.

The V gene is TRBV28, the J gene TRBJ1-2; D not certain. The CDR3 has 11 residues. Germline assignment: CDR1 MDHEN and CDR2 SYDVKM. The V and J ends lost 8 bases and 6 bases respectively, with 10 bases between them. This CDR3 reads CASSTSDGYTF. In DNA, the CDR3 is TGTGCCAGCTCCACTTCCGATGGCTACACCTTC.

This clone has only a few counts. The chain links TRBV5-4 to TRBJ1-4, with D unresolved. Germline-derived CDR1 and CDR2 are SGHNT and YYREEE (reference sequence). The V end lost 1 base, the J end lost 8 bases, and 12 bases lay between the germline ends. The CDR3 covers 14 residues. The CDR3 loop reads CASSLPGVGEKLFF. The CDR3, as DNA: TGTGCCAGCAGCTTGCCCGGGGTTGGGGAAAAACTGTTTTTT.

The chain couples TRBV6-5 to TRBJ2-7; TRBD1 agrees at 10 bases. This CDR3 contains 15 residues. Germline trimming cut 5 bases from V and 4 bases from J; bases unmatched to any gene: 8. Germline assignment: CDR1 MNHEY and CDR2 SVGAGI. CDR3 amino acids: CASSPRDRGSYEQYF. CDR3 bases: TGTGCCAGCAGTCCCCGGGACAGGGGCTCTTACGAGCAGTACTTC.

The chain has TRBV4-1 and TRBJ2-1; 9 nucleotides align to TRBD1. The length of the CDR3 is 16 residues. Germline CDR1 reads MGHRA; CDR2 reads YSYEKL. V was clipped by 3 bases and J by 8 bases; unmatched bases: 11. This CDR3 is CASSQGDRVPSDEQFF. The DNA of the CDR3 is TGCGCCAGCAGCCAGGGGGACAGGGTACCTTCCGATGAGCAGTTCTTC.

The chain uses TRBV2 and TRBJ1-2, with D perhaps TRBD1 (5 bases). V was clipped by 6 bases and J by 1 base, with 12 bases between them. Germline CDR1 is SNHLY and CDR2 is FYNNEI. The CDR3 is 14 amino acids. The CDR3 region is CASRLRGGNYGYTF. The CDR3 bases are TGTGCCAGCAGACTGAGGGGAGGTAACTATGGCTACACCTTC.

The J gene is TRBJ1-4, the V gene TRBV19, with D maybe TRBD1 (6 bases). The CDR3 runs to 17 residues. CDR1 is LNHDA and CDR2 is SQIVND in the germline V gene (reference sequence). V shed 9 bases and J shed 1 base, with 21 bases lying between them. CDR3 loop: CASRNLQGGGTNEKLFF. The CDR3 DNA reads TGTGCCAGCCGCAACCTACAGGGTGGAGGAACTAATGAAAAACTGTTTTTT.